The rows below give T cell receptor beta chains drawn from one sample of a study of blood T cell repertoires in COVID-19. Libraries were prepared by immunoSEQ multiplex PCR; TCRdb keeps only in-frame clonotypes and omits some of them. The data hold around 47,000 clones, with around 87% observed a single time. Input material: peripheral blood. These receptors came from a middle-aged man with COVID-19, enrolled during active disease. Both conserved end residues are part of each CDR3. The D gene is left open where the match is weak. Size tells how often a clone was seen (once, few, many) or the class of an expanded clone, and some rows leave it out.

clone_size: .; cdr3_length: 14; j_call: TRBJ1-2; v_call: TRBV6-6; d_call: TRBD1; cdr3_aa: CASTTDRERDGYTF; cdr3_nt: TGTGCCAGCACCACTGACAGGGAGAGAGATGGCTACACCTTC
clone_size: once; cdr3_length: 17; j_call: TRBJ2-3; v_call: TRBV10-3; d_call: TRBD2; cdr3_aa: CAINPGLAGGFEDTQYF; cdr3_nt: TGTGCCATCAATCCGGGACTAGCGGGGGGGTTCGAGGATACGCAGTATTTT
clone_size: few; cdr3_length: 14; j_call: TRBJ1-4; v_call: TRBV7-8; d_call: .; cdr3_aa: CASSYRDPNEKLFF; cdr3_nt: TGTGCCAGCAGCTACCGGGATCCTAATGAAAAACTGTTTTTT
clone_size: .; cdr3_length: 15; j_call: TRBJ1-2; v_call: TRBV9; d_call: .; cdr3_aa: CASSVGAGKSYGYTF; cdr3_nt: TGTGCCAGCAGCGTTGGGGCGGGGAAGAGCTATGGCTACACCTTC
clone_size: few; cdr3_length: 15; j_call: TRBJ2-7; v_call: TRBV5-1; d_call: TRBD2; cdr3_aa: CASSLAPGLEDEQYF; cdr3_nt: TGCGCCAGCAGCTTGGCGCCGGGACTAGAAGACGAGCAGTACTTC
clone_size: .; cdr3_length: 14; j_call: TRBJ2-7; v_call: TRBV28; d_call: TRBD2; cdr3_aa: CASSPAGLFYEQYF; cdr3_nt: TGTGCCAGCAGTCCAGCGGGACTGTTCTACGAGCAGTACTTC
clone_size: once; cdr3_length: 17; j_call: TRBJ2-5; v_call: TRBV6-2/TRBV6-3; d_call: .; cdr3_aa: CASSAGKGSGVRETQYF; cdr3_nt: TGTGCCAGCAGTGCCGGAAAAGGGTCAGGGGTGAGAGAGACCCAGTACTTC
clone_size: .; cdr3_length: 17; j_call: TRBJ1-6; v_call: TRBV7-2; d_call: .; cdr3_aa: CASSSQSRSGDNSPLHF; cdr3_nt: TGTGCCAGCAGCTCCCAAAGCCGATCAGGGGATAATTCACCCCTCCACTTT
clone_size: .; cdr3_length: 15; j_call: TRBJ2-5; v_call: TRBV11-3; d_call: TRBD1; cdr3_aa: CASSLGGQGSETQYF; cdr3_nt: TGTGCCAGCAGCCTCGGGGGACAGGGCTCCGAGACCCAGTACTTC
clone_size: .; cdr3_length: 14; j_call: TRBJ2-1; v_call: TRBV4-1; d_call: .; cdr3_aa: CASSQRLRMHEQFF; cdr3_nt: TGCGCCAGCAGCCAGAGACTGCGCATGCATGAGCAGTTCTTC
clone_size: .; cdr3_length: 13; j_call: TRBJ1-5; v_call: TRBV19; d_call: .; cdr3_aa: CASSKGGDQPQHF; cdr3_nt: TGTGCCAGTAGTAAAGGAGGGGATCAGCCCCAGCATTTT
clone_size: .; cdr3_length: 14; j_call: TRBJ2-5; v_call: TRBV14; d_call: .; cdr3_aa: CASSQRGSQETQYF; cdr3_nt: TGTGCCAGCAGCCAAAGAGGCTCCCAAGAGACCCAGTACTTC
clone_size: .; cdr3_length: 17; j_call: TRBJ2-5; v_call: TRBV7-9; d_call: TRBD2; cdr3_aa: CASSAPGWSGDQETQYF; cdr3_nt: TGTGCCAGCAGCGCACCCGGGTGGAGCGGGGACCAAGAGACCCAGTACTTC
clone_size: once; cdr3_length: 13; j_call: TRBJ2-1; v_call: TRBV5-1; d_call: TRBD1; cdr3_aa: CASTGQGFGEQFF; cdr3_nt: TGCGCCAGCACAGGACAGGGGTTCGGTGAGCAGTTCTTC
clone_size: .; cdr3_length: 14; j_call: TRBJ1-1; v_call: TRBV5-1; d_call: .; cdr3_aa: CASSLVGGGGEAFF; cdr3_nt: TGCGCCAGCAGCTTGGTTGGGGGAGGGGGTGAAGCTTTCTTT
clone_size: .; cdr3_length: 14; j_call: TRBJ2-7; v_call: TRBV27; d_call: .; cdr3_aa: CASSPRLSSYEQYF; cdr3_nt: TGTGCCAGCAGTCCCCGACTTAGCTCCTACGAGCAGTACTTC
clone_size: few; cdr3_length: 13; j_call: TRBJ1-2; v_call: TRBV6-1; d_call: .; cdr3_aa: CASSERRNYGYTF; cdr3_nt: TGTGCCAGCAGTGAGCGGAGAAACTATGGCTACACCTTC
clone_size: .; cdr3_length: 13; j_call: TRBJ1-1; v_call: TRBV3-1/TRBV3-2; d_call: .; cdr3_aa: CASRGGGDTEAFF; cdr3_nt: TGTGCCAGCAGAGGGGGAGGGGACACTGAAGCTTTCTTT
clone_size: .; cdr3_length: 15; j_call: TRBJ1-6; v_call: TRBV5-1; d_call: TRBD1; cdr3_aa: CASSAGQGDHSPLHF; cdr3_nt: TGCGCCAGCAGTGCCGGACAGGGGGATCATTCACCCCTCCACTTT
clone_size: .; cdr3_length: 14; j_call: TRBJ1-6; v_call: TRBV6-1; d_call: .; cdr3_aa: CASSERQGLVPLHF; cdr3_nt: TGTGCCAGCAGTGAACGGCAGGGCCTGGTTCCTCTCCACTTT
clone_size: .; cdr3_length: 13; j_call: TRBJ2-5; v_call: TRBV2; d_call: .; cdr3_aa: CASSRGPQETQYF; cdr3_nt: TGTGCCAGCTCGCGGGGGCCCCAAGAGACCCAGTACTTC
clone_size: .; cdr3_length: 14; j_call: TRBJ1-6; v_call: TRBV19; d_call: .; cdr3_aa: CASGRVGSNSPLHF; cdr3_nt: TGTGCCAGTGGAAGAGTGGGCAGCAATTCACCCCTCCACTTT
clone_size: .; cdr3_length: 14; j_call: TRBJ2-7; v_call: TRBV10-2; d_call: TRBD2; cdr3_aa: CASSESPAGVEQYF; cdr3_nt: TGCGCCAGCAGTGAGTCCCCAGCGGGGGTCGAGCAGTACTTC
clone_size: .; cdr3_length: 15; j_call: TRBJ2-3; v_call: TRBV7-2; d_call: .; cdr3_aa: CASSLGGLSTDTQYF; cdr3_nt: TGTGCCAGCAGCTTAGGGGGCTTGAGCACAGATACGCAGTATTTT
clone_size: .; cdr3_length: 12; j_call: TRBJ2-1; v_call: TRBV29-1; d_call: .; cdr3_aa: CSVAPSGNEQFF; cdr3_nt: TGCAGCGTTGCCCCCTCGGGCAATGAGCAGTTCTTC
clone_size: .; cdr3_length: 15; j_call: TRBJ1-4; v_call: TRBV4-2; d_call: TRBD1; cdr3_aa: CASSQAGTGAEKLFF; cdr3_nt: TGTGCCAGCAGCCAAGCCGGGACAGGGGCTGAAAAACTGTTTTTT